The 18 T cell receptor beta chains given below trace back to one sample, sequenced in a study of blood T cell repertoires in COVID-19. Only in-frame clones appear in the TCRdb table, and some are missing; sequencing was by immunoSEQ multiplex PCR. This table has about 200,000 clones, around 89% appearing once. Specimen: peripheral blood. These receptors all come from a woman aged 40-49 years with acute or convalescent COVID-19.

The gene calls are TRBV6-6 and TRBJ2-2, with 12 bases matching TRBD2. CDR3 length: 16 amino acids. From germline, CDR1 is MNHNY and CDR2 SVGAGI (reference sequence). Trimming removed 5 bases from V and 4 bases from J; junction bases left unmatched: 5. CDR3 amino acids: CASSLRLAGATGELFF. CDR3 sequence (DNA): TGTGCCAGCAGTCTCCGACTAGCGGGGGCCACCGGGGAGCTGTTTTTT.

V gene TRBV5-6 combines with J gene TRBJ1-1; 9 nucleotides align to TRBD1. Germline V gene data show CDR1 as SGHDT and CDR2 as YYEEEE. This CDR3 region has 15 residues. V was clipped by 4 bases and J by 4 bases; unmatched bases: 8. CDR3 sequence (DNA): TGTGCCAGCAGCCAAGGGACAGGGACGTCCACTGAAGCTTTCTTT. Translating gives CASSQGTGTSTEAFF.

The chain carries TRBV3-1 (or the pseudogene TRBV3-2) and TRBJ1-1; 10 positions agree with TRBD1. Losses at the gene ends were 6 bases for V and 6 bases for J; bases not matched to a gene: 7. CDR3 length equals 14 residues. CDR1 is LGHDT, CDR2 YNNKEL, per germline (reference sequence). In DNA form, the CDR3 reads TGTGCCAGCAGACCTGGGACAGGGGAGGCTGAAGCTTTCTTT. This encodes CASRPGTGEAEAFF.

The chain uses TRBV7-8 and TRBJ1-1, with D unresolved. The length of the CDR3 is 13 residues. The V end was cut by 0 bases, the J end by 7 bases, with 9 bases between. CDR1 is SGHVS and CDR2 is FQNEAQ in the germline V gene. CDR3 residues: CASSLAQNYEAFF. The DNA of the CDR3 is TGTGCCAGCAGCTTAGCCCAGAATTATGAAGCTTTCTTT.

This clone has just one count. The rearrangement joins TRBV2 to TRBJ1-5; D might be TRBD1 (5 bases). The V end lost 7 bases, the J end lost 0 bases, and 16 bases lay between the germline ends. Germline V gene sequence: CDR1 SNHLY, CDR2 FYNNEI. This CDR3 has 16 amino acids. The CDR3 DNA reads TGTGCCAGCACCCAAAGGGGTCAGGGTAGCAATCAGCCCCAGCATTTT. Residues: CASTQRGQGSNQPQHF.

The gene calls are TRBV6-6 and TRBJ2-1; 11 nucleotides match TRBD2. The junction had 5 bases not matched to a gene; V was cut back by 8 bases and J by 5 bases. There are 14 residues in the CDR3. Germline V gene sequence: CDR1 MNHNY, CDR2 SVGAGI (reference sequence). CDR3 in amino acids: CASRLAGGHNEQFF. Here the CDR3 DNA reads TGTGCCAGCCGGCTAGCGGGGGGACACAATGAGCAGTTCTTC.

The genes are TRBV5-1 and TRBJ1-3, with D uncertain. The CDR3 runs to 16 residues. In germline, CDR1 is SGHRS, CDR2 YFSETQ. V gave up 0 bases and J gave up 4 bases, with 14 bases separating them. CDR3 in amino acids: CASSLASTASGNTIYF. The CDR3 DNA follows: TGCGCCAGCAGCTTGGCCTCCACAGCATCGGGAAACACCATATATTTT.

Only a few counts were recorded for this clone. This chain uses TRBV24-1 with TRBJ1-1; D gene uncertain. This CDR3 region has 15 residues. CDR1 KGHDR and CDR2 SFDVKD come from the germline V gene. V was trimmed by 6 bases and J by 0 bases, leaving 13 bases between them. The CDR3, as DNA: TGTGCCACCAGTCTGGTGGGCAGCTTGAACACTGAAGCTTTCTTT. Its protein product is CATSLVGSLNTEAFF.

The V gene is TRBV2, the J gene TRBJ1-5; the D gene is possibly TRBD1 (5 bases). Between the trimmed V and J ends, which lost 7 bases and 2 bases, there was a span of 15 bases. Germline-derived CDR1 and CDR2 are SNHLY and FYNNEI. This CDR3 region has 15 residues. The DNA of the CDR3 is TGTGCCAGCAATCCAAACCAGGGTCGCAATCAGCCCCAGCATTTT. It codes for CASNPNQGRNQPQHF. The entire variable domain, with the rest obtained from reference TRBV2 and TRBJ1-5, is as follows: EPEVTQTPSHQVTQMGQEVILRCVPISNHLYFYWYRQILGQKVEFLVSFYNNEISEKSEIFDDQFSVERPDGSNFTLKIRSTKLEDSAMYFCASNPNQGRNQPQHFGDGTRLSIL.

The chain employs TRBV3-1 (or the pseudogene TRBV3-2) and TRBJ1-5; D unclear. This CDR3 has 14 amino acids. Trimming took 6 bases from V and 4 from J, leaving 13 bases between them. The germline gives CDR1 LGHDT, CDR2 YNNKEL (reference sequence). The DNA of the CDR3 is TGTGCCAGCAGTGACTCCGGGTCGAATCAGCCCCAGCATTTT. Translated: CASSDSGSNQPQHF.

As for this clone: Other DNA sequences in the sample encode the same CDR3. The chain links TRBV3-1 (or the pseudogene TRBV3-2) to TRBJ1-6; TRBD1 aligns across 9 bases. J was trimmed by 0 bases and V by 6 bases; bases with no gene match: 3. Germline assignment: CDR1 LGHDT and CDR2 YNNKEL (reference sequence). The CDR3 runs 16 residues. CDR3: CASSQDRGSYNSPLHF. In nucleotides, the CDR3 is TGTGCCAGCAGTCAGGACAGGGGCTCCTATAATTCACCCCTCCACTTT.

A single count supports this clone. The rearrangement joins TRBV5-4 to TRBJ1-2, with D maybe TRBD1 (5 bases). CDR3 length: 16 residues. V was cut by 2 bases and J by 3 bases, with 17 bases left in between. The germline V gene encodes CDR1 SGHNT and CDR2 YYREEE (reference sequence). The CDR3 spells CASSFPPWRGDYGYTF. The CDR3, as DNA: TGTGCCAGCAGCTTTCCGCCGTGGCGGGGCGACTATGGCTACACCTTC.

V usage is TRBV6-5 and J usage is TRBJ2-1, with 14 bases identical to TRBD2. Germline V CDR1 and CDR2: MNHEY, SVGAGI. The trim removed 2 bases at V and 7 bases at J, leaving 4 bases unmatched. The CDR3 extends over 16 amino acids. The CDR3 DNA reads TGTGCCAGCAGTTACGGACTAGCGGGGGGACGGAATGAGCAGTTCTTC. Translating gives CASSYGLAGGRNEQFF.

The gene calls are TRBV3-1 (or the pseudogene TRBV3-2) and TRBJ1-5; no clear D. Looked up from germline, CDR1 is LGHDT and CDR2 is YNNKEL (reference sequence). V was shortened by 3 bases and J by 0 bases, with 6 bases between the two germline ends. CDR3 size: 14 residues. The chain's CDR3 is CASSHRHSNQPQHF. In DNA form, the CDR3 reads TGTGCCAGCAGCCATCGACATAGCAATCAGCCCCAGCATTTT.

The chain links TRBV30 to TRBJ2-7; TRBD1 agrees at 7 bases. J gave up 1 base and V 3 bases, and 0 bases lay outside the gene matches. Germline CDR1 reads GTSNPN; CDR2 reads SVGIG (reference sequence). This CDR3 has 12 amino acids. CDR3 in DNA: TGTGCCTGGAGGGGACAGTCCTACGAGCAGTACGTC. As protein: CAWRGQSYEQYV.

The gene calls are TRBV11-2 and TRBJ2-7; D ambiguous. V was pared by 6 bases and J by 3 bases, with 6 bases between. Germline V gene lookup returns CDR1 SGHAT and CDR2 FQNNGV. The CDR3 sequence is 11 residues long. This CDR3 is CASRLNYEQYV. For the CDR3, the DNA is TGTGCCAGCAGACTAAACTACGAGCAGTACGTC.

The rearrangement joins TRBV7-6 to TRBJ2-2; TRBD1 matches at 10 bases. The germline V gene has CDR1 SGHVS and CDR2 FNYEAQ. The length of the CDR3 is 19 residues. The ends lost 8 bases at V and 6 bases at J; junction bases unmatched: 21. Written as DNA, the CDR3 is TGTGCCAGCGGTCGTGGGACAGGGGTGAGGCGGGGGTACGCCGGGGAGCTGTTTTTT. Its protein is CASGRGTGVRRGYAGELFF.

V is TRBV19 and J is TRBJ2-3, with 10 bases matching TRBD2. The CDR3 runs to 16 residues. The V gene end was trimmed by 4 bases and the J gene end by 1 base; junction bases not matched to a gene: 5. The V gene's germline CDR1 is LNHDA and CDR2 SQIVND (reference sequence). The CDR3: CASSNLAGARTDTQYF. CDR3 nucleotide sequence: TGTGCCAGTAGTAATCTAGCGGGGGCCCGCACAGATACGCAGTATTTT.